This entry describes one TCR beta chain. V shed 3 bases, J shed 7 bases, and the junction held 5 bases outside the gene matches. Germline CDR1 SGHNT, CDR2 YENEEA. This CDR3 has 15 amino acids. This specimen comes from a study of brain T cells in children with intractable seizures. The method was immunoSEQ multiplex PCR; TCRdb's version includes in-frame clones alone and lacks a portion of them. The data contain some 80,000 clones, around 91% of them singletons. The material sequenced was peripheral blood, taken at surgery. V usage is TRBV11-3 and J usage is TRBJ2-7; 14 bases agree with TRBD2. This TCR was recovered from a girl under 10 years old with Rasmussen encephalitis and intractable seizures. For the CDR3, the DNA is TGTGCCAGCAGCTTTAGGGGACTAGCGGGAGTTGAGCAGTACTTC. Translation gives CASSFRGLAGVEQYF.